The entry below describes one T cell receptor (beta chain). In the authors' workflow: By means of reference gene primer amplification, nucleated cell counts were estimated. Libraries were prepared by immunoSEQ multiplex PCR; TCRdb keeps only in-frame clonotypes and omits some of them. V and J calls and clone size are given by that table; D and trimming were obtained from the DNA. The sample records a few hundred thousand clones, about 86% being singletons. The V gene end was trimmed by 3 bases and the J gene end by 0 bases; junction bases not matched to a gene: 9. The V gene's germline CDR1 is SGHKS and CDR2 YYEKEE (reference sequence). This CDR3 spans 17 amino acids. This specimen comes from a study of blood T cell repertoires in COVID-19. Either two negative PCRs, clearance, or symptom resolution qualified Cohort 3 donors as recovered.

Material for sequencing was PBMCs or T cells enriched from blood (not recorded which). The sequence was obtained from a man in his fifties or sixties who had recovered from COVID-19. The rearrangement uses TRBV5-5 and TRBJ1-5; 7 bases map to TRBD1. The CDR3 sequence is CASSSWTGFSSNQPQHF. The DNA of the CDR3 is TGTGCCAGCAGCTCTTGGACAGGATTTTCTAGCAATCAGCCCCAGCATTTT.